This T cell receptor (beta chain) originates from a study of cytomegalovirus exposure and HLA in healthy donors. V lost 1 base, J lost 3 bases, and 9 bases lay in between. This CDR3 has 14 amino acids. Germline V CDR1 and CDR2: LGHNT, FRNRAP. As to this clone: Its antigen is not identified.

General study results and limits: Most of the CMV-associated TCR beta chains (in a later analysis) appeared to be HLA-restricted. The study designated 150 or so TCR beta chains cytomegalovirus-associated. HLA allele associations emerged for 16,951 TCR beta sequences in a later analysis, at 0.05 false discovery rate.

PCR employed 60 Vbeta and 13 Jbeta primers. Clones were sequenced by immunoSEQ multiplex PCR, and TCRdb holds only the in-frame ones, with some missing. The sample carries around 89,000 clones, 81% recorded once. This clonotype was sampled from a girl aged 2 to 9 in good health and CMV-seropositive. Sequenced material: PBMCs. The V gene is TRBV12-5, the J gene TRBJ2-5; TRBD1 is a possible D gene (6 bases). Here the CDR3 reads CASGLANREETQYF. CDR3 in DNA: TGTGCTAGTGGTTTGGCAAACAGGGAAGAGACCCAGTACTTC.